Presented here are 30 T cell receptor beta chains from one specimen sequenced in a study of T cell clones after liver transplantation. Generated by immunoSEQ multiplex PCR, the TCRdb table keeps only in-frame clones and is missing some. The sample has about 120,000 clones, about nine tenths seen once. Sequenced material: CD4+ T cells from blood, taken 12 months after liver transplant. The receptor set was obtained from a human patient who received a liver transplant. The graft donor may have given rise to some T cells.

The V call is TRBV10-2, the J call TRBJ1-1, with TRBD1 matching 9 bases. J gave up 4 bases and V 9 bases, and 9 bases lay outside the gene matches. Germline V CDR1 and CDR2: WSHSY, SAAADI. There are 14 residues in the CDR3. The CDR3 sequence is CASLPGQGSTEAFF. CDR3 nucleotides: TGCGCCAGTTTACCGGGACAGGGCTCCACTGAAGCTTTCTTT.

This clone was detected once. This rearrangement joins TRBV6-1 to TRBJ2-7; 14 positions agree with TRBD2. The CDR3 has 15 residues. V shed 6 bases and J 6 bases; nucleotides not matched to a gene: 7. The germline V gene has CDR1 MNHNS and CDR2 SASEGT. In DNA, the CDR3 is TGTGCCAGCAGGGGGACTAGCGGGAGTAAAGGCGAGCAGTACTTC. Translation: CASRGTSGSKGEQYF.

The chain couples TRBV18 to TRBJ2-5; 7 bases fit TRBD2. V lost 5 bases and J lost 1; bases outside the gene matches: 4. CDR3 length: 14 amino acids. In germline, CDR1 is KGHSH, CDR2 LQKENI. The CDR3 DNA reads TGTGCCAGCTCAGTAGCGGGCCTCCAAGAGACCCAGTACTTC. It specifies CASSVAGLQETQYF. The complete variable domain, with remaining parts taken from reference TRBV18 and TRBJ2-5, reads NAGVMQNPRHLVRRRGQEARLRCSPMKGHSHVYWYRQLPEEGLKFMVYLQKENIIDESGMPKERFSAEFPKEGPSILRIQQVVRGDSAAYFCASSVAGLQETQYFGPGTRLLVL.

V is TRBV5-4 and J is TRBJ2-1, with a tentative D call TRBD1 (7 bases). The CDR3 is 14 amino acids. V lost 1 base, J lost 8 bases, and 13 bases lay in between. Germline V CDR1 and CDR2: SGHNT, YYREEE (reference sequence). The CDR3 DNA reads as TGTGCCAGCAGCTTGCAGGGGGGTCGAGATGAGCAGTTCTTC. It encodes CASSLQGGRDEQFF. Together with reference TRBV5-4 and TRBJ2-1, the CDR3 gives the full variable domain: ETGVTQSPTHLIKTRGQQVTLRCSSQSGHNTVSWYQQALGQGPQFIFQYYREEENGRGNFPPRFSGLQFPNYSSELNVNALELDDSALYLCASSLQGGRDEQFFGPGTRLTVL.

CDR3 region: CSVEGNTEAFF. The DNA of the CDR3 is TGCAGCGTTGAGGGGAACACTGAAGCTTTCTTT. The V gene is TRBV29-1, the J gene TRBJ1-1; no reliable D call. CDR1 SQVTM and CDR2 ANQGSEA come from the germline V gene. The CDR3 is made up of 11 amino acids. With 3 bases removed from V and 1 base from J, the gap between germline ends came to 3 bases.

This chain's CDR3 is CASSPPGLASQETQYF. For the CDR3, the DNA is TGTGCCAGCTCACCTCCGGGACTAGCGTCGCAAGAGACCCAGTACTTC. The gene calls are TRBV18 and TRBJ2-5, with 10 nucleotides matching TRBD2. Germline assignment: CDR1 KGHSH and CDR2 LQKENI. CDR3 size: 16 residues. V dropped 3 bases and J dropped 2; count of bases not matched to a gene: 6.

The chain combines TRBV5-1 with TRBJ2-3; D uncertain. The V end was cut by 3 bases, the J end by 0 bases, with 11 bases between. This CDR3 spans 15 amino acids. The germline V gene has CDR1 SGHRS and CDR2 YFSETQ. CDR3 region: CASSSLGFSTDTQYF. The CDR3 bases are TGCGCCAGCAGCTCCCTGGGATTTAGCACAGATACGCAGTATTTT. Full variable domain (remainder filled in from reference TRBV5-1 and TRBJ2-3): KAGVTQTPRYLIKTRGQQVTLSCSPISGHRSVSWYQQTPGQGLQFLFEYFSETQRNKGNFPGRFSGRQFSNSRSEMNVSTLELGDSALYLCASSSLGFSTDTQYFGPGTRLTVL.

This chain uses TRBV9 with TRBJ2-1; 12 nucleotides match TRBD2. Germline V CDR1 and CDR2: SGDLS, YYNGEE. CDR3 length: 13 amino acids. Germline trimming cut 3 bases from V and 13 bases from J; bases unmatched to any gene: 5. This chain's CDR3 is CASSGLAGGPQFF. CDR3 bases: TGTGCCAGCAGCGGTCTAGCGGGAGGGCCCCAGTTCTTC.

The V call is TRBV5-6, the J call TRBJ2-1; D may be TRBD1 (6 bases). With 1 base removed from V and 8 bases from J, the gap between germline ends came to 16 bases. Germline values: CDR1 SGHDT, CDR2 YYEEEE. This CDR3 has 15 amino acids. The CDR3 nucleotides read TGTGCCAGCAGCTTGCGGGACATAATCTTCGATGAGCAGTTCTTC. It yields the protein CASSLRDIIFDEQFF.

The rearrangement uses TRBV11-1 and TRBJ2-2, with D uncertain. The CDR3 contains 15 residues. Trimming stripped 1 base from V and 2 bases from J, with 8 bases between. Germline V gene sequence: CDR1 SGHAT, CDR2 FQDESV (reference sequence). The CDR3 sequence is CASSLVHINTGELFF. In nucleotides, the CDR3 is TGTGCCAGCAGCTTAGTTCATATCAACACCGGGGAGCTGTTTTTT.

CDR3 amino acids: CASSSTTSGSSGELFF. The DNA of the CDR3 is TGCGCCAGCAGCTCGACGACTAGCGGGAGTTCTGGGGAGCTGTTTTTT. The chain employs TRBV5-1 and TRBJ2-2; 12 bases map to TRBD2. Trimming took 3 bases from V and 8 from J; bases not matched to a gene: 8. Per germline, CDR1 SGHRS and CDR2 YFSETQ. CDR3 length equals 16 residues.

The genes are TRBV6-5 and TRBJ2-7, with a possible D match to TRBD2 (5 bases). Trimming took off 0 bases at V and 5 bases at J, with 11 bases between the two ends. The CDR3 loop spans 14 amino acids. Germline V gives CDR1 MNHEY, CDR2 SVGAGI. The CDR3 reads CASSYSTPGNEQYF. In DNA, the CDR3 is TGTGCCAGCAGTTACTCGACCCCGGGGAACGAGCAGTACTTC.

CDR3 sequence (DNA): TGTGCCAGCAGCCTAAGGACGGGGGCGCGTTTAGAGCAGTACTTC. Amino acids: CASSLRTGARLEQYF. This chain uses TRBV5-6 with TRBJ2-7; either TRBD1 or TRBD2 may supply D (6 bases each). With 4 bases removed from V and 7 bases from J, the gap between germline ends came to 21 bases. Germline loops: CDR1 SGHDT, CDR2 YYEEEE. The CDR3 covers 15 residues.

The chain links TRBV28 to TRBJ2-1; a weak D match, TRBD1 (6 bases). V was clipped by 6 bases and J by 1 base, with 19 bases between them. Germline values: CDR1 MDHEN, CDR2 SYDVKM. The CDR3 length is 17 residues. The CDR3 nucleotides read TGTGCCAGCAGACCCACTTCGTTTGGACAGTCCTACAATGAGCAGTTCTTC. Translated: CASRPTSFGQSYNEQFF.

The chain recombines TRBV5-6 with TRBJ1-5; possibly TRBD1 for D (5 bases). Trimming removed 0 bases at V and 5 bases at J, with 9 bases between. Germline CDR1 is SGHDT and CDR2 is YYEEEE. This CDR3 has 14 amino acids. CDR3 coding DNA: TGTGCCAGCAGCTTGGGGGACGGAGATCAGCCCCAGCATTTT. Encoded protein: CASSLGDGDQPQHF.

This chain connects TRBV19 to TRBJ2-4, with TRBD1 matching 7 bases. This CDR3 region has 14 residues. V trimming: 5 bases; J trimming: 7 bases; junction bases outside the gene matches: 8. CDR1 LNHDA and CDR2 SQIVND come from the germline V gene (reference sequence). In DNA form, the CDR3 reads TGTGCCAGTAGTCTCCAGACAGGGTCGAACATTCAGTACTTC. The encoded protein is CASSLQTGSNIQYF.

This clone was detected only a few times. The genes are TRBV2 and TRBJ2-1; no firm D call. Germline V gene lookup returns CDR1 SNHLY and CDR2 FYNNEI. Trimming cost V 2 bases and J 12 bases, with 11 bases left between them. There are 12 residues in the CDR3. CDR3: CASSEIPSGQFF. CDR3 coding DNA: TGTGCCAGCAGTGAAATCCCATCTGGGCAGTTCTTC.

This clone came up once. The rearrangement joins TRBV27 to TRBJ2-1, with D unresolved. V lost 4 bases to trimming and J lost 6 bases, with 16 bases between them. CDR3 length: 15 amino acids. In germline, CDR1 is MNHEY, CDR2 SMNVEV (reference sequence). The CDR3 sequence: CASSYLPRALNEQFF. The CDR3 nucleotides are TGTGCCAGCAGTTACCTCCCCCGGGCGCTCAATGAGCAGTTCTTC.

The chain recombines TRBV10-3 with TRBJ2-5; tentative D call: TRBD2 (7 bases). The CDR3 has 16 amino acids. Per germline, CDR1 ENHRY and CDR2 SYGVKD. V was clipped by 2 bases and J by 5 bases, with 18 bases between them. CDR3: CAISESYREGRETQYF. The CDR3 DNA sequence: TGTGCCATCAGTGAGAGTTACAGGGAGGGAAGGGAGACCCAGTACTTC.

The chain uses TRBV29-1 and TRBJ2-3; perhaps D is TRBD1 or TRBD2 (5 bases each). Per germline, CDR1 SQVTM and CDR2 ANQGSEA. This CDR3 has 13 residues. Trimming removed 3 bases at V and 5 bases at J, with 12 bases between. This CDR3 is CSVDGAGIDTQYF. The CDR3 DNA reads as TGCAGCGTTGACGGGGCAGGGATAGATACGCAGTATTTT.

The DNA of the CDR3 is TGTGCCAGCAGTTACGACCCATACAGGGAGCAGTTCTTC. Its protein is CASSYDPYREQFF. The chain is built from TRBV6-6 and TRBJ2-1; D is perhaps TRBD1 (5 bases). V lost 2 bases and J 10 bases, leaving 12 bases between the germline ends. There are 13 residues in the CDR3. Germline-derived CDR1 and CDR2 are MNHNY and SVGAGI (reference sequence).

The chain couples TRBV4-1 to TRBJ2-1; 8 nucleotides line up with TRBD1. Trimming removed 0 bases from V and 2 bases from J; junction bases left unmatched: 6. CDR3 length: 17 amino acids. Germline V gene sequence: CDR1 MGHRA, CDR2 YSYEKL. In DNA form, the CDR3 reads TGCGCCAGCAGCCAAGATCCCGGACAGGGCCCCTACAATGAGCAGTTCTTC. Translation: CASSQDPGQGPYNEQFF.

CDR3 nucleotide sequence: TGTGCCAGCAGCTCTGGACAGGCCCCCTACGAGCAGTACTTC. This encodes CASSSGQAPYEQYF. This chain links TRBV28 with TRBJ2-7, with 7 positions matching TRBD1. The junction had 7 bases not matched to a gene; V was cut back by 6 bases and J by 2 bases. The germline V gene has CDR1 MDHEN and CDR2 SYDVKM. The CDR3 totals 14 residues. The full variable domain, rest sourced from reference TRBV28 and TRBJ2-7, is DVKVTQSSRYLVKRTGEKVFLECVQDMDHENMFWYRQDPGLGLRLIYFSYDVKMKEKGDIPEGYSVSREKKERFSLILESASTNQTSMYLCASSSGQAPYEQYFGPGTRLTVT.

The chain combines TRBV11-2 with TRBJ1-1; TRBD1 is a possible D gene (6 bases). Deletions cut 2 bases from V and 9 bases from J, with 13 bases between. There are 13 residues in the CDR3. Germline V gives CDR1 SGHAT, CDR2 FQNNGV. This CDR3 is CASSLKLQGKAFF. The CDR3 DNA follows: TGTGCCAGCAGCTTAAAATTACAGGGAAAAGCTTTCTTT.

This sequence joins TRBV7-8 and TRBJ2-1; a weak D match, TRBD1 (6 bases). CDR3 length: 15 residues. Trimming took off 3 bases at V and 4 bases at J, with 13 bases between the two ends. Germline loops: CDR1 SGHVS, CDR2 FQNEAQ. CDR3 nucleotides: TGTGCCAGCAGCTTTGCACAGGGCTATTACAATGAGCAGTTCTTC. Translating it yields CASSFAQGYYNEQFF.

The V call is TRBV10-2, the J call TRBJ2-7, with TRBD2 matching 7 bases. Per the germline V gene, CDR1 is WSHSY and CDR2 is SAAADI. The CDR3 is 17 amino acids. The J segment lost 4 bases and the V segment lost 3 bases, leaving 15 bases of the junction unmatched. This chain's CDR3 is CASSDPGLTRELYEQYF. CDR3 DNA sequence: TGCGCCAGCAGTGACCCGGGACTAACCCGAGAACTATACGAGCAGTACTTC.

The chain couples TRBV11-3 to TRBJ1-1, with 7 nucleotides matching TRBD1. The CDR3 contains 13 residues. The V gene's germline CDR1 is SGHNT and CDR2 YENEEA. Trimming took 5 bases from V and 6 from J; bases not matched to a gene: 6. In nucleotides, the CDR3 is TGTGCCAGCAGCCCAGCAACAGGGGCTGAAGCTTTCTTT. It translates to CASSPATGAEAFF.

The J gene is TRBJ2-7, the V gene TRBV7-9; TRBD1 agrees at 12 bases. CDR1 SEHNR and CDR2 FQNEAQ come from the germline V gene (reference sequence). This CDR3 has 14 residues. V dropped 6 bases and J dropped 5; count of bases not matched to a gene: 5. The DNA for the CDR3 is TGTGCCAGCAGACAGGGACAGGGGGCACACGAGCAGTACTTC. This encodes CASRQGQGAHEQYF.

The chain joins TRBV10-2 to TRBJ1-1; perhaps TRBD1 as D (5 bases). V dropped 6 bases and J dropped 1 base, with 9 bases sitting between them. Germline lookup yields CDR1 WSHSY and CDR2 SAAADI. The CDR3 has 13 amino acids. CDR3 nucleotides: TGCGCCAGCAGACCCGACAGGAACACTGAAGCTTTCTTT. Its protein product is CASRPDRNTEAFF.

J is TRBJ2-3 and V is TRBV30; TRBD2 matches at 9 bases. V was clipped by 1 base and J by 6 bases; unmatched bases: 8. This CDR3 contains 15 residues. Looked up from germline, CDR1 is GTSNPN and CDR2 is SVGIG (reference sequence). CDR3 nucleotide sequence: TGTGCCTGGAGTGAGACGGGACTAGCTGTGGATACGCAGTATTTT. Protein sequence: CAWSETGLAVDTQYF.